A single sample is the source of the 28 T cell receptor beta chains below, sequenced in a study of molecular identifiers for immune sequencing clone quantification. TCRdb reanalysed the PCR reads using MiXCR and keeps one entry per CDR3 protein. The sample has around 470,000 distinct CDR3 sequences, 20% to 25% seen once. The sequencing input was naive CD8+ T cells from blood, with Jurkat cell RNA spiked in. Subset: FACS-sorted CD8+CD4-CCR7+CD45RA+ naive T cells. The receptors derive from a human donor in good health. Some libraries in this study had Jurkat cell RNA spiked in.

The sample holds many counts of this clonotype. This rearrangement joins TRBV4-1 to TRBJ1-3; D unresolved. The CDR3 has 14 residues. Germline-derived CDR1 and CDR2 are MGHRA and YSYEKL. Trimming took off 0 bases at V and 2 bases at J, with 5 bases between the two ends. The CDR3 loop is CASSQEGTGNTIYF. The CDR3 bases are TGCGCCAGCAGCCAAGAGGGGACTGGAAACACCATATATTTT.

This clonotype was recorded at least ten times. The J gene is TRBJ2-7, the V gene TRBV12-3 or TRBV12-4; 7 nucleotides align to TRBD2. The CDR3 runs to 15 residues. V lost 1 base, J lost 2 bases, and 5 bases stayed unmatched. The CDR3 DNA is TGTGCCAGCAGTTTAGTATCTAGCGGAACCTACGAGCAGTACTTC. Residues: CASSLVSSGTYEQYF.

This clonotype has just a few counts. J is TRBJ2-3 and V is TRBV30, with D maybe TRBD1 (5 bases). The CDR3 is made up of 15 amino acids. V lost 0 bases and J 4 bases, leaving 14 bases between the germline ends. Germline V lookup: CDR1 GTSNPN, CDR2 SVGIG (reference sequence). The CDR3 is CAWSVMGRLADTQYF. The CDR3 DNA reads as TGTGCCTGGAGTGTAATGGGGCGCCTAGCAGATACGCAGTATTTT. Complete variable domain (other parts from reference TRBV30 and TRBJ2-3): SQTIHQWPATLVQPVGSPLSLECTVEGTSNPNLYWYRQAAGRGLQLLFYSVGIGQISSEVPQNLSASRPQDRQFILSSKKLLLSDSGFYLCAWSVMGRLADTQYFGPGTRLTVL.

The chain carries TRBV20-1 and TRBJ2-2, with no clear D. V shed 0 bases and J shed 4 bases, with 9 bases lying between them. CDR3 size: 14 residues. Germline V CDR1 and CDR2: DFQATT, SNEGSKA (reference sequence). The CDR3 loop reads CSARDGIITGELFF. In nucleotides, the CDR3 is TGCAGTGCTAGAGATGGGATTATCACCGGGGAGCTGTTTTTT.

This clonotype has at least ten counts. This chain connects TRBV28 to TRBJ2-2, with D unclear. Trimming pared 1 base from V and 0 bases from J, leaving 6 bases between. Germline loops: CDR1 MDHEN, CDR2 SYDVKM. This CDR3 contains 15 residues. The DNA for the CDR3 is TGTGCCAGCAGTTTATTTAGAGCGAACACCGGGGAGCTGTTTTTT. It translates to CASSLFRANTGELFF.

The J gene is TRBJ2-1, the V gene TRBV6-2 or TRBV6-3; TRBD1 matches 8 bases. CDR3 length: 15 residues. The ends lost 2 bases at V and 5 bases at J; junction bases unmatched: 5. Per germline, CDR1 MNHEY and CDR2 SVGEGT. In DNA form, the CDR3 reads TGTGCCAGCAGTTACGAGACAGGGGTCAACAATGAGCAGTTCTTC. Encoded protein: CASSYETGVNNEQFF.

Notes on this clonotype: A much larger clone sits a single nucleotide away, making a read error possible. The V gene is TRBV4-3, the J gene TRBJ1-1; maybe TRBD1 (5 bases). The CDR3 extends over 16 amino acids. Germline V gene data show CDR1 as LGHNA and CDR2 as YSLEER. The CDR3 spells CASSQDRSGTNTEALF. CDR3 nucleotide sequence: TGCGCCAGCAGCCAAGATCGGTCGGGGACCAACACTGAAGCTCTCTTT.

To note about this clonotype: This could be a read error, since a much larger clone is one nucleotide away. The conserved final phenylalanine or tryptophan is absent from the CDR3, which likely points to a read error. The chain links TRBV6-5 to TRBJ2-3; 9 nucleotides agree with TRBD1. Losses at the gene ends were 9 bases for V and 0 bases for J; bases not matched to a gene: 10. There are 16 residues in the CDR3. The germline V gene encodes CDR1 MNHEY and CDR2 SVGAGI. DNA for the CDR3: TGTGCCAGTTTCTCCTCCGGGACAGGGAGCACAGATACGCAGTATCTT. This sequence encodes CASFSSGTGSTDTQYL.

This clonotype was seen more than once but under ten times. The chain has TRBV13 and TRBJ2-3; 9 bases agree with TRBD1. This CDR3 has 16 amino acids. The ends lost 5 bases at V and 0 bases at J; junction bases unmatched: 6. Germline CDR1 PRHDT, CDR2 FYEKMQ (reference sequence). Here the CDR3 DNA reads TGTGCCAGCAGCGAAAGGACAGGGGCGAGCACAGATACGCAGTATTTT. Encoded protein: CASSERTGASTDTQYF.

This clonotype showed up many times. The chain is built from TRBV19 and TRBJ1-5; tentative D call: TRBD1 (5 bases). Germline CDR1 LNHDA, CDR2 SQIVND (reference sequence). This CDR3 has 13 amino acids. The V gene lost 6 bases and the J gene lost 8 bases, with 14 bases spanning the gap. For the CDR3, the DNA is TGTGCCAGTAGACGGGACGGACGAGAGCCCCAGCATTTT. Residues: CASRRDGREPQHF.

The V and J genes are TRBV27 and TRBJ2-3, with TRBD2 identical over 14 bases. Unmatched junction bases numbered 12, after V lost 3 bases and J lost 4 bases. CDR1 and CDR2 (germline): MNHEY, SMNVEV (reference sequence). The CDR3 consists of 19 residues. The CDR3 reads CASSFRPGLAGDDADTQYF. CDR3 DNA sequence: TGTGCCAGCAGTTTCCGCCCGGGACTAGCGGGAGATGACGCAGATACGCAGTATTTT.

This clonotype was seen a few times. CDR3 region: CAISQTSGPYEQYF. CDR3 coding DNA: TGTGCCATCAGCCAAACATCGGGCCCCTACGAGCAGTACTTC. This rearrangement joins TRBV10-3 to TRBJ2-7; the D is unclear. The CDR3 covers 14 residues. Germline assignment: CDR1 ENHRY and CDR2 SYGVKD. V lost 6 bases, J lost 2 bases, and 14 bases lay in between.

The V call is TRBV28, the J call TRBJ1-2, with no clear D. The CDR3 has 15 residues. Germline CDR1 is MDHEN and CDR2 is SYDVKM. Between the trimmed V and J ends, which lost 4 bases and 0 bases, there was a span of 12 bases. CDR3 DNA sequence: TGTGCCAGCAGTTCCCTTCTACCGACTAACTATGGCTACACCTTC. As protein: CASSSLLPTNYGYTF.

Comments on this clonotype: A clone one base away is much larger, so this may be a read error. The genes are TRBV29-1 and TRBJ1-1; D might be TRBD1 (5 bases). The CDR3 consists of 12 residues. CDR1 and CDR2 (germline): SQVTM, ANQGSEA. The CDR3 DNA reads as TGCAGCATTGAAGGGAGGGGCGCTGAAGCTTTCTTT. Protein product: CSIEGRGAEAFF.

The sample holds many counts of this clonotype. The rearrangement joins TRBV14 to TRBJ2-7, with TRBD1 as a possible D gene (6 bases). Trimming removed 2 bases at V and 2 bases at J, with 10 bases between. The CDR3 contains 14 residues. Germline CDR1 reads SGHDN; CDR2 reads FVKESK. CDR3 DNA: TGTGCCAGCAGCCAAACCGGGACAACCTACGAGCAGTACTTC. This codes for CASSQTGTTYEQYF. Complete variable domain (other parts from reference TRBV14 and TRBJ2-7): EAGVTQFPSHSVIEKGQTVTLRCDPISGHDNLYWYRRVMGKEIKFLLHFVKESKQDESGMPNNRFLAERTGGTYSTLKVQPAELEDSGVYFCASSQTGTTYEQYFGPGTRLTVT.

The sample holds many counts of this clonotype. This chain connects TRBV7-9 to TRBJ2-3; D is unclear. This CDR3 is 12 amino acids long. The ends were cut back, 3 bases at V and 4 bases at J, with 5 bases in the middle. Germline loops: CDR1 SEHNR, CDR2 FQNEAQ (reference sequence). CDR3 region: CASSFEADTQYF. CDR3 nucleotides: TGTGCCAGCAGCTTTGAGGCAGATACGCAGTATTTT.

The CDR3 region is CASSPPMAAEAFF. In DNA, the CDR3 is TGTGCCAGCTCACCACCGATGGCAGCCGAAGCTTTCTTT. The chain combines TRBV18 with TRBJ1-1; D call uncertain. V lost 0 bases to trimming and J lost 8 bases, with 10 bases between them. This CDR3 has 13 residues. CDR1 is KGHSH, CDR2 LQKENI, per germline.

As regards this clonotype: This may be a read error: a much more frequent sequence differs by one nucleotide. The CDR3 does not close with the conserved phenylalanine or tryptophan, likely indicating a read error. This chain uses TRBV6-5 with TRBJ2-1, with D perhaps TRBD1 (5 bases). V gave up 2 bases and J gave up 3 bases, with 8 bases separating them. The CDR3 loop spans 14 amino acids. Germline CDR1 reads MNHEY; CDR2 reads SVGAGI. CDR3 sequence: CASSYLDNYNEQFS. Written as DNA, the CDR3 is TGTGCCAGCAGTTACCTGGACAACTACAATGAGCAGTTCTCC.

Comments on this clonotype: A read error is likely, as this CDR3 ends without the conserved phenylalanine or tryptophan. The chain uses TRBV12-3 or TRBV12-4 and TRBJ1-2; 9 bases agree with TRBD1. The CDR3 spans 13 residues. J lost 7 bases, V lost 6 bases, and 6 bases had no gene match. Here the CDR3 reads CASRPDRGAGYTL. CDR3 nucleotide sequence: TGTGCCAGCAGACCCGACAGGGGGGCTGGCTACACCCTC.

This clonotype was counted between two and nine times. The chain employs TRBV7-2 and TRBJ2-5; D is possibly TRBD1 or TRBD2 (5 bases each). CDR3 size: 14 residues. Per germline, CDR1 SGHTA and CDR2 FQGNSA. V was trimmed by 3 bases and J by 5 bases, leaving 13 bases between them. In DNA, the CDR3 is TGTGCCAGCAGCTTTTTCGATGGGGGTGAGACCCAGTACTTC. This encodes CASSFFDGGETQYF.

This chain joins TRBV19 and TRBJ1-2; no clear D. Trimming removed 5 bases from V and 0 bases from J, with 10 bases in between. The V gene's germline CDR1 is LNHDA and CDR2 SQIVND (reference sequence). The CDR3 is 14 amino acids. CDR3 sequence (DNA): TGTGCCAGTAGTCGGAGAGATACTAACTATGGCTACACCTTC. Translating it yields CASSRRDTNYGYTF.

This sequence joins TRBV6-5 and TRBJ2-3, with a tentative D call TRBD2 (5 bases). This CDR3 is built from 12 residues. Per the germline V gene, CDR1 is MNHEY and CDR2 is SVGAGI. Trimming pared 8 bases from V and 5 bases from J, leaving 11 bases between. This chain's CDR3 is CASSARGDTQYF. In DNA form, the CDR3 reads TGTGCCAGCTCTGCACGGGGAGATACGCAGTATTTT.

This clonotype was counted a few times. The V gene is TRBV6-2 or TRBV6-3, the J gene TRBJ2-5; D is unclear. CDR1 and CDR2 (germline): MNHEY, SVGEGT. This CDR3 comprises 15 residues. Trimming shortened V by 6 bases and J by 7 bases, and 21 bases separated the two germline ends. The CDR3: CASSYSGPQPRTQYF. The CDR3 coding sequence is TGTGCCAGCAGCTATTCTGGGCCACAGCCCCGGACCCAGTACTTC.

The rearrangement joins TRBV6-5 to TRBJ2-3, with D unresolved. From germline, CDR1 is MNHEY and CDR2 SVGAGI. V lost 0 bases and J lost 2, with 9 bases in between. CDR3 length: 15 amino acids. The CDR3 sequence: CASSYSPLNTDTQYF. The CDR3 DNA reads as TGTGCCAGCAGTTACTCACCCCTTAACACAGATACGCAGTATTTT.

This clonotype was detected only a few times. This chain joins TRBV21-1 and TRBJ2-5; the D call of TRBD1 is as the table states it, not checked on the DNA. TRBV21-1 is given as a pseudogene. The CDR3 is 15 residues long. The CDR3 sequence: CASTPRGPSQETQYF. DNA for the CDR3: TGTGCCAGCACACCTAGGGGGCCGTCACAAGAGACCCAGTACTTC.

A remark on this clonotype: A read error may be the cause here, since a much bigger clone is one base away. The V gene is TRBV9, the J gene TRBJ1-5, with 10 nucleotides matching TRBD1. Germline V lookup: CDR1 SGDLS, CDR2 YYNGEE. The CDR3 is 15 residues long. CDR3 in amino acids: CASSTTGGENQSQHF. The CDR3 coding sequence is TGTGCCAGCAGCACGACAGGGGGCGAGAATCAGTCCCAGCATTTT.

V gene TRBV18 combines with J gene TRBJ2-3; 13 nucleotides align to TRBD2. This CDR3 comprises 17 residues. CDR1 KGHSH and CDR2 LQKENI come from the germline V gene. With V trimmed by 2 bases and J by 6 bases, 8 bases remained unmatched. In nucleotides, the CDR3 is TGTGCCAGCTCACCATGGACTAGCGGGAGATTGGCGGATACGCAGTATTTT. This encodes CASSPWTSGRLADTQYF.

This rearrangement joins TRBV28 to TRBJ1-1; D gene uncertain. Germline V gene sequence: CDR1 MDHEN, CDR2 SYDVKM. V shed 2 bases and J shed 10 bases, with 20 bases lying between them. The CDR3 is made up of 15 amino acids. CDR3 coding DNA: TGTGCCAGCAGTTTAGGAAAGTCGTCACCCCCAGGAGCTTTCTTT. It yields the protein CASSLGKSSPPGAFF.